The source of this T cell receptor beta chain is a study of blood T cell repertoires in COVID-19. Study as a whole: Sites across the United States, Italy and Spain contributed samples from acute and convalescent COVID-19. From T cells, B-cell-depleted T cells, or PBMCs came the material, which was cDNA or gDNA.

Germline values: CDR1 SGHNT, CDR2 YYREEE (reference sequence). This CDR3 contains 15 residues. V lost 4 bases, J lost 6 bases, and 11 bases stayed unmatched. Per the study methods: From reference gene primer amplification, estimates of nucleated cell counts were derived. Using immunoSEQ multiplex PCR, the repertoire was profiled, and TCRdb retains in-frame clones only, with some absent. The V and J calls and clone size were taken over from that table, and D and trimming were inferred from the DNA. The sample shows about 130,000 clones, approximately 85% of them seen only once. This clonotype was obtained from a human donor in a cohort sampled during active COVID-19. The sequenced sample consisted of peripheral blood. The chain carries TRBV5-4 and TRBJ2-3; 7 positions match TRBD2. CDR3: CASSGGLPRGDTQYF. In DNA, the CDR3 is TGTGCCAGCAGCGGGGGACTACCCAGAGGCGATACGCAGTATTTT.